Listed below are T cell receptor beta chains from one sample, sequenced in a study of CD4+ T cells in melanoma. The repertoire was sequenced with immunoSEQ multiplex PCR; TCRdb's copy has only in-frame clones and lacks some. Counted here are roughly 140,000 clones, around nine tenths occurring once; the ten biggest clones make up about 1.6%. These receptors all stem from a human donor with melanoma. The CDR3 runs from the conserved cysteine through the conserved F or W. Fields, in order: clone size, J gene, V gene, D gene, CDR3 protein, CDR3 DNA. D genes are given only for firm matches. The size entry is marked missing in some rows and otherwise reads once, few, many or a size class.

size: NA; J: TRBJ1-1; V: TRBV7-2; D: NA; CDR3: CASSLSPTAATEAFF; DNA: TGTGCCAGCAGCTTAAGCCCCACAGCCGCCACTGAAGCTTTCTTT
size: NA; J: TRBJ2-5; V: TRBV9; D: NA; CDR3: CASSVGQEETQYF; DNA: TGTGCCAGCAGCGTTGGTCAGGAAGAGACCCAGTACTTC
size: NA; J: TRBJ2-3; V: TRBV5-1; D: TRBD2; CDR3: CASSVYGRGGADTQYF; DNA: TGCGCCAGCAGCGTCTATGGGCGCGGGGGGGCGGATACGCAGTATTTT
size: once; J: TRBJ1-1; V: TRBV4-2; D: NA; CDR3: CASSQDSVTAEAFF; DNA: TGTGCCAGCAGCCAAGATTCTGTGACCGCGGAAGCTTTCTTT
size: NA; J: TRBJ2-3; V: TRBV18; D: NA; CDR3: CASSRGEKRDTQYF; DNA: TGTGCCAGCTCACGAGGCGAAAAAAGGGATACGCAGTATTTT
size: few; J: TRBJ2-7; V: TRBV30; D: NA; CDR3: CAWLTKGKQYF; DNA: TGTGCCTGGCTGACAAAGGGAAAGCAGTACTTC
size: NA; J: TRBJ1-4; V: TRBV2; D: NA; CDR3: CASSDRVGVNEKLFF; DNA: TGTGCCAGCAGTGACAGGGTAGGGGTAAATGAAAAACTGTTTTTT
size: NA; J: TRBJ2-3; V: TRBV5-1; D: TRBD1; CDR3: CASSLQNGQGADTQYF; DNA: TGCGCCAGCAGCCTACAAAACGGACAGGGGGCTGATACGCAGTATTTT
size: NA; J: TRBJ2-2; V: TRBV7-9; D: NA; CDR3: CASSFMGGLTGELFF; DNA: TGTGCCAGCAGCTTTATGGGGGGCCTCACCGGGGAGCTGTTTTTT
size: NA; J: TRBJ1-1; V: TRBV5-1; D: TRBD1; CDR3: CASSSSTGRGAEAFF; DNA: TGCGCCAGCAGCTCCTCGACAGGGAGAGGCGCTGAAGCTTTCTTT
size: NA; J: TRBJ1-1; V: TRBV7-6; D: TRBD1; CDR3: CASSLNRGNTEAFF; DNA: TGTGCCAGCAGCCTCAACAGGGGGAACACTGAAGCTTTCTTT
size: NA; J: TRBJ1-5; V: TRBV10-1; D: NA; CDR3: CATHGDQPQHF; DNA: TGCGCCACCCACGGGGATCAGCCCCAGCATTTT
size: NA; J: TRBJ2-2; V: TRBV5-1; D: TRBD2; CDR3: CASSYAGVTGELFF; DNA: TGCGCCAGCAGCTATGCGGGGGTCACCGGGGAGCTGTTTTTT
size: NA; J: TRBJ2-2; V: TRBV14; D: NA; CDR3: CASSQVLVGTGELFF; DNA: TGTGCCAGCAGCCAAGTACTTGTCGGCACCGGGGAGCTGTTTTTT
size: NA; J: TRBJ1-1; V: TRBV4-1; D: TRBD1; CDR3: CASSQEADRGVFF; DNA: TGCGCCAGCAGCCAAGAAGCCGACAGGGGTGTTTTCTTT
size: NA; J: TRBJ1-5; V: TRBV10-1; D: NA; CDR3: CASSLFSWGRQPQHF; DNA: TGCGCCAGCAGCCTTTTCAGCTGGGGGCGTCAGCCCCAGCATTTT
size: NA; J: TRBJ1-5; V: TRBV6-1; D: NA; CDR3: CASSELAQPQHF; DNA: TGTGCCAGCAGTGAGTTGGCTCAGCCCCAGCATTTT
size: NA; J: TRBJ1-2; V: TRBV5-1; D: NA; CDR3: CASSLNPASYGYTF; DNA: TGCGCCAGCAGCTTGAATCCGGCTTCCTATGGCTACACCTTC
size: NA; J: TRBJ2-5; V: TRBV7-3; D: NA; CDR3: CASSHGVQETQYF; DNA: TGTGCCAGCAGCCACGGAGTGCAAGAGACCCAGTACTTC
size: NA; J: TRBJ2-5; V: TRBV27; D: NA; CDR3: CASSLKGGSETQYF; DNA: TGTGCCAGCAGCTTAAAAGGGGGGTCAGAGACCCAGTACTTC
size: once; J: TRBJ2-3; V: TRBV7-9; D: TRBD2; CDR3: CASSATGTSGGSTDTQYF; DNA: TGTGCCAGCAGCGCCACTGGGACTAGCGGGGGGAGCACAGATACGCAGTATTTT
size: once; J: TRBJ2-6; V: TRBV6-1; D: TRBD1; CDR3: CASSVRPGQGAGANVLTF; DNA: TGTGCCAGCAGTGTTCGTCCGGGACAGGGAGCCGGGGCCAACGTCCTGACTTTC
size: once; J: TRBJ2-1; V: TRBV18; D: NA; CDR3: CASSPQGYNEQFF; DNA: TGTGCCAGCTCACCACAGGGGTACAATGAGCAGTTCTTC
size: NA; J: TRBJ2-1; V: TRBV7-3; D: TRBD2; CDR3: CASSLTSGVGGEQFF; DNA: TGTGCCAGCAGCTTAACTAGCGGGGTAGGGGGTGAGCAGTTCTTC
size: NA; J: TRBJ1-1; V: TRBV9; D: NA; CDR3: CASSAIQANTEAFF; DNA: TGTGCCAGCAGCGCAATACAGGCGAACACTGAAGCTTTCTTT
size: NA; J: TRBJ2-3; V: TRBV4-1; D: TRBD2; CDR3: CASSQDWGGRDTQYF; DNA: TGCGCCAGCAGCCAAGATTGGGGGGGGAGGGATACGCAGTATTTT
size: NA; J: TRBJ2-1; V: TRBV5-1; D: TRBD2; CDR3: CASSLLAGGTGSYNEQFF; DNA: TGCGCCAGCAGCTTACTAGCGGGGGGGACCGGCTCCTACAATGAGCAGTTCTTC
size: NA; J: TRBJ2-3; V: TRBV7-3; D: TRBD2; CDR3: CASSSTSGGTDTQYF; DNA: TGTGCCAGCAGCTCTACCTCGGGGGGGACAGATACGCAGTATTTT
size: NA; J: TRBJ1-1; V: TRBV7-9; D: NA; CDR3: CASSLVEAFF; DNA: TGTGCCAGCAGCTTAGTTGAAGCTTTCTTT
size: NA; J: TRBJ2-1; V: TRBV10-3; D: TRBD2; CDR3: CAISESGLAGGDEQFF; DNA: TGTGCCATCAGTGAGTCGGGACTAGCGGGGGGGGATGAGCAGTTCTTC
size: NA; J: TRBJ2-7; V: TRBV5-1; D: NA; CDR3: CASSVRPGISYEQYF; DNA: TGCGCCAGCAGCGTCCGGCCGGGTATCTCCTACGAGCAGTACTTC
size: NA; J: TRBJ2-7; V: TRBV28; D: TRBD1; CDR3: CASRRSGTGAYEQYF; DNA: TGTGCCAGCAGGCGCTCCGGGACAGGGGCCTACGAGCAGTACTTC
size: NA; J: TRBJ2-1; V: TRBV19; D: NA; CDR3: CASSIVANRDYNEQFF; DNA: TGTGCCAGTAGTATCGTAGCCAACAGGGACTACAATGAGCAGTTCTTC
size: few; J: TRBJ2-2; V: TRBV6-5; D: TRBD2; CDR3: CASSLGTTNTGELFF; DNA: TGTGCCAGCAGTCTCGGGACTACGAACACCGGGGAGCTGTTTTTT
size: NA; J: TRBJ1-1; V: TRBV5-5; D: NA; CDR3: CASTYGRDGTEAFF; DNA: TGTGCCAGCACGTACGGCCGCGACGGCACTGAAGCTTTCTTT
size: NA; J: TRBJ2-7; V: TRBV5-4; D: TRBD1; CDR3: CASSAGTGAYEQYF; DNA: TGTGCCAGCAGCGCCGGGACAGGGGCCTACGAGCAGTACTTC
size: NA; J: TRBJ1-5; V: TRBV27; D: TRBD1; CDR3: CASRGQGGYQPQHF; DNA: TGTGCCAGCAGAGGACAGGGAGGATATCAGCCCCAGCATTTT
size: NA; J: TRBJ2-5; V: TRBV4-2; D: NA; CDR3: CASSQEEGRETQYF; DNA: TGTGCCAGCAGCCAAGAGGAGGGGCGAGAGACCCAGTACTTC
size: NA; J: TRBJ1-2; V: TRBV4-1; D: NA; CDR3: CASSQGLGVFNGYTF; DNA: TGCGCCAGCAGCCAGGGTCTGGGGGTCTTTAATGGCTACACCTTC
size: once; J: TRBJ1-1; V: TRBV5-1; D: NA; CDR3: CASWAGNNVNTEAFF; DNA: TGCGCCAGCTGGGCCGGGAACAATGTGAACACTGAAGCTTTCTTT
size: once; J: TRBJ2-5; V: TRBV4-1; D: TRBD1; CDR3: CASSQVWARDRQETQYF; DNA: TGCGCCAGCAGCCAAGTTTGGGCCCGGGACAGGCAAGAGACCCAGTACTTC
size: NA; J: TRBJ1-3; V: TRBV6-5; D: NA; CDR3: CASSYSDRVSGNTIYF; DNA: TGTGCCAGCAGTTACTCTGACCGGGTCTCTGGAAACACCATATATTTT
size: NA; J: TRBJ1-2; V: TRBV4-2; D: TRBD1; CDR3: CASSQAGGGQANYGYTF; DNA: TGTGCCAGCAGCCAGGCGGGGGGGGGACAGGCCAACTATGGCTACACCTTC
size: NA; J: TRBJ2-1; V: TRBV25-1; D: NA; CDR3: CASSEFNEQFF; DNA: TGTGCCAGCAGTGAATTCAATGAGCAGTTCTTC
size: NA; J: TRBJ2-7; V: TRBV5-1; D: NA; CDR3: CASSLAGTAVYEQYF; DNA: TGCGCCAGCAGCTTGGCCGGGACCGCCGTTTACGAGCAGTACTTC
size: NA; J: TRBJ2-3; V: TRBV4-1; D: NA; CDR3: CASSQWAGHTDTQYF; DNA: TGCGCCAGCAGCCAATGGGCGGGCCACACAGATACGCAGTATTTT
size: few; J: TRBJ1-1; V: TRBV27; D: NA; CDR3: CASSPRGATEAFF; DNA: TGTGCCAGCAGTCCCCGGGGAGCCACTGAAGCTTTCTTT
size: NA; J: TRBJ2-2; V: TRBV6-1; D: NA; CDR3: CASIWGGAAGGELFF; DNA: TGTGCCAGCATTTGGGGGGGGGCCGCCGGCGGGGAGCTGTTTTTT
size: NA; J: TRBJ1-5; V: TRBV2; D: NA; CDR3: CASSEARRGNQPQHF; DNA: TGTGCCAGCAGTGAAGCGCGCAGGGGAAATCAGCCCCAGCATTTT
size: NA; J: TRBJ1-1; V: TRBV19; D: TRBD1; CDR3: CASSLDRGTEAFF; DNA: TGTGCCAGTAGTCTTGACAGGGGGACTGAAGCTTTCTTT
size: once; J: TRBJ2-7; V: TRBV7-8; D: TRBD1; CDR3: CASSPAGTGPYEQYF; DNA: TGTGCCAGCAGCCCAGCCGGGACAGGCCCCTACGAGCAGTACTTC
size: few; J: TRBJ1-1; V: TRBV2; D: NA; CDR3: CARQTNTEAFF; DNA: TGTGCCAGACAGACGAACACTGAAGCTTTCTTT
size: few; J: TRBJ2-1; V: TRBV11-3; D: TRBD1; CDR3: CASSLGPGQAFRNEQFF; DNA: TGTGCCAGCAGCTTAGGACCGGGACAGGCTTTTCGTAATGAGCAGTTCTTC
size: once; J: TRBJ2-2; V: TRBV21-1; D: NA; CDR3: CASSFGGPTGELFF; DNA: TGTGCCAGCAGCTTCGGCGGGCCCACCGGGGAGCTGTTTTTT
size: NA; J: TRBJ1-6; V: TRBV15; D: NA; CDR3: CATSREGIGSPLHF; DNA: TGTGCCACCAGCAGAGAGGGGATAGGTTCACCCCTCCACTTT
size: NA; J: TRBJ2-7; V: TRBV6-5; D: TRBD2; CDR3: CASSRSGGIPYEQYF; DNA: TGTGCCAGCAGTCGTAGCGGGGGGATACCCTACGAGCAGTACTTC
size: few; J: TRBJ2-7; V: TRBV29-1; D: NA; CDR3: CSVGPRDYEQYF; DNA: TGCAGCGTTGGGCCCCGGGACTACGAGCAGTACTTC